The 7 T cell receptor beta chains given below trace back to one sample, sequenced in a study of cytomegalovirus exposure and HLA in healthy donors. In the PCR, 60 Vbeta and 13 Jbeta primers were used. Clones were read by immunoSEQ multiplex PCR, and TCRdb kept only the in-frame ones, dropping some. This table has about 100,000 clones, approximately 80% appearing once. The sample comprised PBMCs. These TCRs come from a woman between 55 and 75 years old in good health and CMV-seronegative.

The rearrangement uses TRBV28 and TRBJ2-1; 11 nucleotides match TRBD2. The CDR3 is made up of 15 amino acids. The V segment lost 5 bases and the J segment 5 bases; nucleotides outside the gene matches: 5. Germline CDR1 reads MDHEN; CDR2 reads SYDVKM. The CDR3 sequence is CASSPGLAVNNEQFF. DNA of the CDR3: TGTGCCAGCAGTCCGGGACTAGCGGTAAACAATGAGCAGTTCTTC.

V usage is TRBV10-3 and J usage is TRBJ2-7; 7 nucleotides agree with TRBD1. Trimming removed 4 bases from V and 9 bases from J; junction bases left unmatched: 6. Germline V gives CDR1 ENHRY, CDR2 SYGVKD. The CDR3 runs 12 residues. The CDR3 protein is CAISGDRVGQYF. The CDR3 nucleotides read TGTGCCATCAGTGGAGACAGGGTGGGGCAGTACTTC.

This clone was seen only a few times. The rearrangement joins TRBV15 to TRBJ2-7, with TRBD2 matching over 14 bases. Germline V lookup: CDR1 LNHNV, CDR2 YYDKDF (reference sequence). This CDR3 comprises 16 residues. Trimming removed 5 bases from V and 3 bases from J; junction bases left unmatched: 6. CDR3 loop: CATSPPGTSGSYEQYF. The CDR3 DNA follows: TGTGCCACCAGCCCCCCCGGGACTAGCGGGAGCTACGAGCAGTACTTC. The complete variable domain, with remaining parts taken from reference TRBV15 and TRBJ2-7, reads DAMVIQNPRYQVTQFGKPVTLSCSQTLNHNVMYWYQQKSSQAPKLLFHYYDKDFNNEADTPDNFQSRRPNTSFCFLDIRSPGLGDTAMYLCATSPPGTSGSYEQYFGPGTRLTVT.

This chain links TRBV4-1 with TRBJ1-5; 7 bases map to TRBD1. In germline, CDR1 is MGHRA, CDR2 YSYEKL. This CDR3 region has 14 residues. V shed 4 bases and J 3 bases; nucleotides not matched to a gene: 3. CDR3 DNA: TGCGCCAGCAGCCCACAGGGGACCAATCAGCCCCAGCATTTT. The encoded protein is CASSPQGTNQPQHF.

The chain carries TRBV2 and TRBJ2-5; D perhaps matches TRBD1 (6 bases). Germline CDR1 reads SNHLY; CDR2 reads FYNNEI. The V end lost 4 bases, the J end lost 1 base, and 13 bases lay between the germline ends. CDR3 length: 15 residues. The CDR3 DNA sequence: TGTGCCAGCAGTGTTCAACAGGGCCTCCAAGAGACCCAGTACTTC. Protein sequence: CASSVQQGLQETQYF.

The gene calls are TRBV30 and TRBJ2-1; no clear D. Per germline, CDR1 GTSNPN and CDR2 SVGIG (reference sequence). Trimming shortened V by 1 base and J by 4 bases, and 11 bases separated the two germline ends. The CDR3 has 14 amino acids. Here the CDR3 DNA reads TGTGCCTGGAGTGGGATTAGCCTTTACAATGAGCAGTTCTTC. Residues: CAWSGISLYNEQFF.

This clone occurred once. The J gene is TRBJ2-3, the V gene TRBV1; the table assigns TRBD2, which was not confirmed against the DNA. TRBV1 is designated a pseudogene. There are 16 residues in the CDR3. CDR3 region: CTSSQGELAKPDTQYF. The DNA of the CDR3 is TGCACCAGCAGCCAAGGAGAGCTAGCTAAGCCAGATACGCAGTATTTT.